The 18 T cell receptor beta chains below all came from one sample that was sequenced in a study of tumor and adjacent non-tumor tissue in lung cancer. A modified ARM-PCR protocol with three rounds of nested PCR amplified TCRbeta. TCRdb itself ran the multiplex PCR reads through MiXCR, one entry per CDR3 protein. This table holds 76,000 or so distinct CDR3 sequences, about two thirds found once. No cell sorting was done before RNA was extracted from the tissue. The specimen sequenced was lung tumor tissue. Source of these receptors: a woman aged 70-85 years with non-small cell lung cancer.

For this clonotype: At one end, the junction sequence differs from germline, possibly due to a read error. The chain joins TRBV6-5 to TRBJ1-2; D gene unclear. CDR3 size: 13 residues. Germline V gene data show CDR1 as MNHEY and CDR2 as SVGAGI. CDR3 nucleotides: TGTGTCAGCAGTTACCTCTCGACAACCGGCTACACCTTC. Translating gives CVSSYLSTTGYTF.

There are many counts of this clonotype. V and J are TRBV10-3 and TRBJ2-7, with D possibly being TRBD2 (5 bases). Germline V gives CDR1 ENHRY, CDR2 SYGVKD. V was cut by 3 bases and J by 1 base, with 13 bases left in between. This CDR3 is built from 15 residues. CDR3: CAISDVRGISYEQYF. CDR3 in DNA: TGTGCCATCAGTGATGTGAGAGGGATTTCCTACGAGCAGTACTTC.

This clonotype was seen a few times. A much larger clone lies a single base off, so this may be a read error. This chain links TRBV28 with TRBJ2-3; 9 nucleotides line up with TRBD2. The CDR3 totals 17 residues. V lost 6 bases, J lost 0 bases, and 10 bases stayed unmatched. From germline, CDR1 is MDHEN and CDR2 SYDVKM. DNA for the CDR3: TGTGCCAGCAGGCTAGCGGGACCGGGGGCTAGCACAGATACGCAGTATTTT. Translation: CASRLAGPGASTDTQYF.

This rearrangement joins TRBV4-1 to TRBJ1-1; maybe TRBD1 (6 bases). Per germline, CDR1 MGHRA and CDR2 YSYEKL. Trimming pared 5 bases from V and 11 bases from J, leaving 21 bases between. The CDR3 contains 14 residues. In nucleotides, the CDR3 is TGCGCCAGCAGCACCCGGACAGAGATCAATGAGGCTTTCTTT. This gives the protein CASSTRTEINEAFF.

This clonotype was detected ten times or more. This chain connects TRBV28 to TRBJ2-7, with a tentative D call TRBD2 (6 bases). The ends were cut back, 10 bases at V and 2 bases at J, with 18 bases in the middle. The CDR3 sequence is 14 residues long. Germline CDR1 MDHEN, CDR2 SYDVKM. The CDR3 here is CATQSVSGTYEQYF. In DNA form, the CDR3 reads TGTGCCACTCAGTCGGTTAGCGGAACCTACGAGCAGTACTTC.

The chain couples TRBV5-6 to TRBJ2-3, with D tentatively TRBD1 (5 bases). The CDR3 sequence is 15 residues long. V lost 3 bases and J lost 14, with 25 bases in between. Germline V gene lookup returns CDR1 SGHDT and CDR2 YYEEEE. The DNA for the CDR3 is TGTGCCAGCAGCTCTTGGGGTAGGGGCGGAGCATCGCTGTATTTT. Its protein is CASSSWGRGGASLYF. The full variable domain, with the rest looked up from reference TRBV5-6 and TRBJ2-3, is DAGVTQSPTHLIKTRGQQVTLRCSPKSGHDTVSWYQQALGQGPQFIFQYYEEEERQRGNFPDRFSGHQFPNYSSELNVNALLLGDSALYLCASSSWGRGGASLYFGPGTRLTVL.

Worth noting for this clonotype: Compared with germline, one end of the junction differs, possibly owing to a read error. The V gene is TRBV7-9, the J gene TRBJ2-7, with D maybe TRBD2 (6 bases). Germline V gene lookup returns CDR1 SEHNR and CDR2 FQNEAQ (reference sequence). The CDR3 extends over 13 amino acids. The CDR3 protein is CASNAGGGHEQCF. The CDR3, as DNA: TGTGCCAGCAATGCCGGGGGTGGCCACGAACAGTGCTTC.

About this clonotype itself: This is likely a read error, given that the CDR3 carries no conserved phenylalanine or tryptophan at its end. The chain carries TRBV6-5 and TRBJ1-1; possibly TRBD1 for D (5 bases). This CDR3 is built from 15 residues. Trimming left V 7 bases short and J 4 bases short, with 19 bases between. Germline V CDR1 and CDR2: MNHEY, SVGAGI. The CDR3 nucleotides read TGTGCCAGCACTACCTTGGGGGAGGTGGTCACTGAAGCTTTCTTA. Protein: CASTTLGEVVTEAFL.

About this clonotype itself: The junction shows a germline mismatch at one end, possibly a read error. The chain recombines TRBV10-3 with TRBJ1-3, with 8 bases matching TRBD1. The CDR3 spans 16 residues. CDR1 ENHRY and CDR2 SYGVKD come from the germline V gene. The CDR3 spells CTISEPWTGFGNTIYF. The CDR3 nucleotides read TGTACCATCAGTGAGCCTTGGACAGGGTTTGGAAATACCATATATTTT.

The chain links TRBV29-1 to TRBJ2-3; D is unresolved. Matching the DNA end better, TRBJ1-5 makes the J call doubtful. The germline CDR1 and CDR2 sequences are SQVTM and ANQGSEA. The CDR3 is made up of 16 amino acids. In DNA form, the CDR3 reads TGCAGCGTTATATTAGAGGTAGCGGGAGTCCTAGATACGCAGCATTTT. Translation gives CSVILEVAGVLDTQHF.

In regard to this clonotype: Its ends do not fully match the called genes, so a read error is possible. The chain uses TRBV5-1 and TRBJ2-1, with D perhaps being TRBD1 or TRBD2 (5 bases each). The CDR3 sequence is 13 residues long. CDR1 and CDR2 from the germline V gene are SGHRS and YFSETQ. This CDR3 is CPSSLVGGNEQFF. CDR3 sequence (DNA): TGCCCCAGCAGCTTGGTTGGGGGCAATGAGCAGTTCTTC.

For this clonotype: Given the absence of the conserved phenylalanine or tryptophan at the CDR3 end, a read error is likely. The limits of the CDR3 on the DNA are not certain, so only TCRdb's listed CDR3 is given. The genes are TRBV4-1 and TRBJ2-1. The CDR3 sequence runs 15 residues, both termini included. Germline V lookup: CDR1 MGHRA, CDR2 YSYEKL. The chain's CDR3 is CASSQGQSSYNEQFL.

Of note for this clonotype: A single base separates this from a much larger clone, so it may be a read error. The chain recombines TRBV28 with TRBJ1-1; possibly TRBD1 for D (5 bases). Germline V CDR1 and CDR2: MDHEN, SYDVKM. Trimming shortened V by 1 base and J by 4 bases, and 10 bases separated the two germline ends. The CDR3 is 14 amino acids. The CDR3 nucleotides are TGTGCCAGCAGTTTATCTTGGGGGAGCACTGAAGCTTTCTTT. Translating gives CASSLSWGSTEAFF. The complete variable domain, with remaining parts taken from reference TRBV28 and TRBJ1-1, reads DVKVTQSSRYLVKRTGEKVFLECVQDMDHENMFWYRQDPGLGLRLIYFSYDVKMKEKGDIPEGYSVSREKKERFSLILESASTNQTSMYLCASSLSWGSTEAFFGQGTRLTVV.

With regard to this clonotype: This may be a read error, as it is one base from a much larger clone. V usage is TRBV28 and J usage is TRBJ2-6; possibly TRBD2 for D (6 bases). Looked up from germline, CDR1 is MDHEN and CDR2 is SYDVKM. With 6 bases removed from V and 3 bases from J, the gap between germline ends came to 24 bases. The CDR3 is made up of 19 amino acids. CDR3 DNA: TGTGCCAGCAGCCAGTGGCGGGGCAGTGTAATCGGTGGGGCCAACGTCCTGACTTTC. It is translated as CASSQWRGSVIGGANVLTF.

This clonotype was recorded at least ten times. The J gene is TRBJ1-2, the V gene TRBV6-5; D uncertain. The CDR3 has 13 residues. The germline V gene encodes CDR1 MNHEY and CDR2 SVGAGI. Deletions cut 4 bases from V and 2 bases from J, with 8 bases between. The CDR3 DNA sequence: TGTGCCAGCAGTTTTGAGTCAAACTATGGCTACACCTTC. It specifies CASSFESNYGYTF.

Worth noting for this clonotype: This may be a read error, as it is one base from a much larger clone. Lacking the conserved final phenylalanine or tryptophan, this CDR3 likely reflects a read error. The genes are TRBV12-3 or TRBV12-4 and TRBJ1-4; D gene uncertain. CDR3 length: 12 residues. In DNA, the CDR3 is TGTGCTGCCCGGCGTCCTAATGAAAAACTGTTTGTT. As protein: CAARRPNEKLFV.

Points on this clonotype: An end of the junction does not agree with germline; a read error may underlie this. The CDR3 is CSVELREVRGYAF. CDR3 DNA sequence: TGCAGCGTTGAACTCAGGGAAGTACGGGGCTACGCCTTC. The chain links TRBV29-1 to TRBJ1-2, with a weak D call TRBD1 (5 bases). CDR1 is SQVTM and CDR2 is ANQGSEA in the germline V gene. The CDR3 is 13 residues long.

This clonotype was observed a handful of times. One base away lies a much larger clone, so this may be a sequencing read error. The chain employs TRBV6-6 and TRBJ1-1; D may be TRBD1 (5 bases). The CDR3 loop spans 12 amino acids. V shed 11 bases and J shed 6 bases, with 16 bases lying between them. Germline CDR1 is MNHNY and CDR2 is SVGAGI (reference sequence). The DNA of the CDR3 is TGTGCCGGGGCGGGGGGGGGAGCTGAAGCTTTCTTT. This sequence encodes CAGAGGGAEAFF.